Each of the 17 T cell receptor beta chains below was sequenced from the same sample in a study of shared clonotypes between healthy human individuals. Produced via immunoSEQ multiplex PCR; TCRdb's table is partial and in-frame only. The repertoire holds about 1 million clones, about 75% seen once, with about 1.5% in the top ten. The specimen sequenced was memory CD4+ T cells sorted from blood. Subset indicated: CD45RA-negative fraction. These receptors originate from a man aged 18 to 29 in good health.

This clone has more than one count but fewer than ten. The chain employs TRBV5-6 and TRBJ1-5; 7 positions agree with TRBD1. The CDR3 totals 16 residues. Germline CDR1 reads SGHDT; CDR2 reads YYEEEE. The J segment lost 6 bases and the V segment lost 5 bases, leaving 14 bases of the junction unmatched. As DNA, the CDR3 is TGTGCCAGCAGTGTGCAGGGCAGGGGGGTGACTCAGCCCCAGCATTTT. Translation: CASSVQGRGVTQPQHF. Looking up the rest from reference TRBV5-6 and TRBJ1-5 gives the full variable domain: DAGVTQSPTHLIKTRGQQVTLRCSPKSGHDTVSWYQQALGQGPQFIFQYYEEEERQRGNFPDRFSGHQFPNYSSELNVNALLLGDSALYLCASSVQGRGVTQPQHFGDGTRLSIL.

The rearrangement joins TRBV18 to TRBJ1-3; 8 positions agree with TRBD1. The CDR3 runs to 16 residues. Germline CDR1 and CDR2: KGHSH and LQKENI. V shed 4 bases, J shed 2 bases, and the junction held 7 bases outside the gene matches. The CDR3: CASSLTEQGAGNTIYF. In DNA, the CDR3 is TGTGCCAGCTCACTTACTGAACAGGGGGCTGGAAACACCATATATTTT.

V is TRBV7-2 and J is TRBJ2-2, with 8 bases matching TRBD1. This CDR3 has 16 residues. The germline V gene encodes CDR1 SGHTA and CDR2 FQGNSA. The V and J ends lost 4 bases and 0 bases, in that order; junction bases with no gene match: 4. The CDR3 nucleotides are TGTGCCAGCAGCTCCCAGGGGGCTACGAACACCGGGGAGCTGTTTTTT. Residues: CASSSQGATNTGELFF.

The J gene is TRBJ1-1, the V gene TRBV5-1; 8 nucleotides align to TRBD1. The CDR3 contains 13 residues. The V segment lost 5 bases and the J segment 9 bases; nucleotides outside the gene matches: 9. Germline V gene data show CDR1 as SGHRS and CDR2 as YFSETQ. CDR3 loop: CASRHGQGGKAFF. CDR3 DNA: TGCGCCAGCAGACACGGACAGGGTGGGAAAGCTTTCTTT.

The J gene is TRBJ2-5, the V gene TRBV7-2; D is uncertain. Per germline, CDR1 SGHTA and CDR2 FQGNSA. The CDR3 covers 13 residues. The ends were cut back, 2 bases at V and 2 bases at J, with 6 bases in the middle. Here the CDR3 reads CASSLREQETQYF. CDR3 in DNA: TGTGCCAGCAGCTTAAGGGAACAAGAGACCCAGTACTTC. Based on the CDR3 plus reference TRBV7-2 and TRBJ2-5, the full variable domain is GAGVSQSPSNKVTEKGKDVELRCDPISGHTALYWYRQSLGQGLEFLIYFQGNSAPDKSGLPSDRFSAERTGGSVSTLTIQRTQQEDSAVYLCASSLREQETQYFGPGTRLLVL.

The chain joins TRBV5-3 to TRBJ1-6; 8 bases agree with TRBD1. TRBV5-3 is identified as an open reading frame with a role that is uncertain. The CDR3 runs 19 residues. V was pared by 3 bases and J by 0 bases, with 11 bases of the junction left unmatched. In DNA form, the CDR3 reads TGTGCCAGAAGCTCGGGACAGGACCCGATATGCTCCTATAATTCACCCCTCCACTTT. Protein product: CARSSGQDPICSYNSPLHF.

The chain carries TRBV7-9 and TRBJ1-4; D perhaps matches TRBD1 (5 bases). Trimming pared 2 bases from V and 8 bases from J, leaving 15 bases between. The CDR3 totals 15 residues. The V gene's germline CDR1 is SEHNR and CDR2 FQNEAQ (reference sequence). CDR3 in amino acids: CASSLKPGRVEKLFF. The CDR3, as DNA: TGTGCCAGCAGCTTAAAACCGGGACGCGTCGAAAAACTGTTTTTT. Looking up the rest from reference TRBV7-9 and TRBJ1-4 gives the full variable domain: DTGVSQNPRHKITKRGQNVTFRCDPISEHNRLYWYRQTLGQGPEFLTYFQNEAQLEKSRLLSDRFSAERPKGSFSTLEIQRTEQGDSAMYLCASSLKPGRVEKLFFGSGTQLSVL.

The chain joins TRBV5-1 to TRBJ1-6, with 7 bases aligning to TRBD1. The junction had 7 bases not matched to a gene; V was cut back by 7 bases and J by 9 bases. Germline V gives CDR1 SGHRS, CDR2 YFSETQ. The CDR3 extends over 13 amino acids. The CDR3 region has the DNA TGCGCCAGCGCCGGGACAGAGACTTCACCCCTCCACTTT. It is translated as CASAGTETSPLHF.

This clone was counted a single time. The rearrangement uses TRBV19 and TRBJ2-6; tentative D call: TRBD1 (5 bases). The ends were cut back, 2 bases at V and 2 bases at J, with 7 bases in the middle. Germline V CDR1 and CDR2: LNHDA, SQIVND (reference sequence). The CDR3 loop spans 15 amino acids. The CDR3 bases are TGTGCCAGTAGTATAAAAGGGGCTGGGGCCAACGTCCTGACTTTC. It translates to CASSIKGAGANVLTF.

V gene TRBV7-9 combines with J gene TRBJ2-3; perhaps TRBD2 as D (6 bases). V dropped 6 bases and J dropped 0 bases, with 10 bases sitting between them. The CDR3 is 14 amino acids. CDR1 is SEHNR, CDR2 FQNEAQ, per germline (reference sequence). In DNA, the CDR3 is TGTGCCAGCAGGGCCGGGACTAGCACAGATACGCAGTATTTT. As protein: CASRAGTSTDTQYF.

This clone was seen once. The genes are TRBV7-8 and TRBJ1-3; 8 nucleotides line up with TRBD1. The CDR3 consists of 16 residues. Trimming removed 1 base from V and 0 bases from J; junction bases left unmatched: 2. Per germline, CDR1 SGHVS and CDR2 FQNEAQ. In nucleotides, the CDR3 is TGTGCCAGCAGCTTAGATGACAGGGGCTCTGGAAACACCATATATTTT. Amino acids: CASSLDDRGSGNTIYF.

This chain links TRBV7-9 with TRBJ2-1; D gene unclear. Trimming pared 5 bases from V and 6 bases from J, leaving 14 bases between. This CDR3 comprises 14 residues. Germline V gene data show CDR1 as SEHNR and CDR2 as FQNEAQ (reference sequence). Here the CDR3 reads CASSQIFQTNEQFF. The CDR3 nucleotides read TGTGCCAGCAGCCAAATTTTCCAAACCAATGAGCAGTTCTTC.

This CDR3 reads CASSSGYQETQYF. The CDR3 DNA reads TGTGCCAGCAGCTCCGGGTACCAAGAGACCCAGTACTTC. This chain links TRBV2 with TRBJ2-5, with unresolved D. V lost 6 bases and J lost 0, with 8 bases in between. The CDR3 length is 13 residues. Germline values: CDR1 SNHLY, CDR2 FYNNEI.

Regarding this clone: Other DNA variants within this sample encode the same CDR3. The J gene is TRBJ2-3, the V gene TRBV7-2; D is undetermined. CDR1 is SGHTA, CDR2 FQGNSA, per germline. The CDR3 is 12 residues long. V lost 1 base, J lost 5 bases, and 4 bases lay in between. The CDR3 region is CASSLGLDTQYF. As DNA, the CDR3 is TGTGCCAGCAGCTTAGGACTAGATACGCAGTATTTT.

A word on this clone: The same CDR3 arises from other DNA sequences in this sample as well. V usage is TRBV30 and J usage is TRBJ2-3, with 7 positions matching TRBD1. Germline V gene data show CDR1 as GTSNPN and CDR2 as SVGIG (reference sequence). The V gene end was trimmed by 0 bases and the J gene end by 2 bases; junction bases not matched to a gene: 5. CDR3 size: 15 residues. The CDR3 protein is CAWSVGDRDTDTQYF. The DNA of the CDR3 is TGTGCCTGGAGTGTTGGTGACAGGGACACAGATACGCAGTATTTT.

The J gene is TRBJ2-7, the V gene TRBV18; D gene unclear. Germline V gene sequence: CDR1 KGHSH, CDR2 LQKENI. Trimming took 2 bases from V and 2 from J, leaving 7 bases between them. The CDR3 contains 13 residues. This chain's CDR3 is CASSPSSTYEQYF. In nucleotides, the CDR3 is TGTGCCAGCTCACCAAGCTCGACCTACGAGCAGTACTTC.

The chain links TRBV6-1 to TRBJ1-1, with D uncertain. Between the trimmed V and J ends, which lost 3 bases and 10 bases, there was a span of 21 bases. The germline V gene has CDR1 MNHNS and CDR2 SASEGT. There are 15 residues in the CDR3. The CDR3 here is CASSESDNVLVGAFF. The CDR3 bases are TGTGCCAGCAGTGAGAGTGACAATGTATTAGTTGGAGCTTTCTTT.